The rows below give T cell receptor beta chains drawn from one sample of a study of early T cells in non-severe SARS-CoV-2 infection. From the 5' RACE reads, TCRdb called clonotypes with MiXCR, one entry per CDR3 protein. The sample contains 55,000 or so distinct CDR3 sequences, approximately 6.7% of which appear only once. The sequencing sample was made of whole blood. These receptors came from an adult who was a healthcare worker with PCR-confirmed SARS-CoV-2 infection or an uninfected control (not recorded which). CDR3s include the opening cysteine and the closing phenylalanine or tryptophan. A D gene is named only where the DNA matches it firmly. Only some rows state a clone size, as once, few, many or a class for expanded clones.

clone size: -
D gene: -
V gene: TRBV11-2
J gene: TRBJ2-7
CDR3 protein: CASSHASTPSYEQYF
CDR3 DNA: TGTGCCAGCAGCCATGCTTCCACCCCCTCCTACGAGCAGTACTTC

clone size: many
D gene: TRBD2
V gene: TRBV7-8
J gene: TRBJ2-3
CDR3 protein: CASSIGLAGVDTQYF
CDR3 DNA: TGTGCCAGCAGCATTGGACTAGCGGGGGTAGATACGCAGTATTTT

clone size: -
D gene: -
V gene: TRBV5-1
J gene: TRBJ1-1
CDR3 protein: CASSLAPEGEAFF
CDR3 DNA: TGCGCCAGCAGCTTGGCCCCGGAGGGTGAAGCTTTCTTT

clone size: many
D gene: -
V gene: TRBV6-1
J gene: TRBJ1-5
CDR3 protein: CASNLGQGFNQPQHF
CDR3 DNA: TGTGCCAGCAATCTCGGCCAGGGGTTCAATCAGCCCCAGCATTTT

clone size: many
D gene: TRBD2
V gene: TRBV12-3/TRBV12-4
J gene: TRBJ2-3
CDR3 protein: CASSSRTSGAPDTQYF
CDR3 DNA: TGTGCCAGCAGTTCCCGGACTAGCGGGGCTCCGGATACGCAGTATTTT

clone size: many
D gene: -
V gene: TRBV23-1
J gene: TRBJ2-7
CDR3 protein: CASSPQGLCYEQYF
CDR3 DNA: TGCGCCAGCAGTCCACAGGGACTTTGCTACGAGCAGTACTTC

clone size: few
D gene: -
V gene: TRBV12-3/TRBV12-4
J gene: TRBJ2-7
CDR3 protein: CASSPGIEQYF
CDR3 DNA: TGTGCCAGCAGTCCGGGGATTGAGCAGTACTTC

clone size: few
D gene: -
V gene: TRBV20-1
J gene: TRBJ2-1
CDR3 protein: CSAVRVGDEQFF
CDR3 DNA: TGCAGTGCTGTTCGGGTCGGAGATGAGCAGTTCTTC

clone size: many
D gene: -
V gene: TRBV4-1
J gene: TRBJ2-3
CDR3 protein: CASSQLSDTQYF
CDR3 DNA: TGCGCCAGCAGCCAACTCAGTGACACGCAGTATTTT

clone size: many
D gene: -
V gene: TRBV20-1
J gene: TRBJ2-5
CDR3 protein: CSADWANKETQYF
CDR3 DNA: TGCAGTGCCGATTGGGCAAACAAAGAGACCCAGTACTTC

clone size: -
D gene: TRBD2
V gene: TRBV30
J gene: TRBJ2-3
CDR3 protein: CAWSVRRPSGGADTQYF
CDR3 DNA: TGTGCCTGGAGTGTAAGAAGGCCCAGCGGGGGAGCAGATACGCAGTATTTT

clone size: few
D gene: -
V gene: TRBV10-3
J gene: TRBJ1-1
CDR3 protein: CAISEEGFTEAFF
CDR3 DNA: TGTGCCATCAGTGAGGAGGGATTCACTGAAGCTTTCTTT

clone size: many
D gene: -
V gene: TRBV20-1
J gene: TRBJ2-7
CDR3 protein: CSASSHEQYF
CDR3 DNA: TGCAGTGCTAGTAGTCACGAGCAGTACTTC

clone size: few
D gene: TRBD2
V gene: TRBV7-2
J gene: TRBJ2-2
CDR3 protein: CASSLLAGSGELFF
CDR3 DNA: TGTGCCAGCAGCTTGCTAGCGGGGTCCGGGGAGCTGTTTTTT

clone size: few
D gene: -
V gene: TRBV6-2/TRBV6-3
J gene: TRBJ2-1
CDR3 protein: CASRLGGPFSNNEQFF
CDR3 DNA: TGTGCCAGCAGACTGGGGGGACCCTTTTCCAACAATGAGCAGTTCTTC

clone size: -
D gene: -
V gene: TRBV12-3/TRBV12-4
J gene: TRBJ2-5
CDR3 protein: CASSRDWVTQYF
CDR3 DNA: TGTGCCAGCAGCAGGGACTGGGTGACCCAGTACTTC

clone size: many
D gene: TRBD1
V gene: TRBV5-3
J gene: TRBJ2-7
CDR3 protein: CARSLPGQGVDEQYF
CDR3 DNA: TGTGCCAGAAGCTTGCCGGGACAGGGGGTAGACGAGCAGTACTTC

clone size: medium-sized
D gene: -
V gene: TRBV4-1
J gene: TRBJ1-1
CDR3 protein: CASSQDRSGTEAFF
CDR3 DNA: TGCGCCAGCAGCCAAGATCGGTCGGGCACTGAAGCTTTCTTT

clone size: many
D gene: -
V gene: TRBV20-1
J gene: TRBJ2-3
CDR3 protein: CSARFSGSTDTQYF
CDR3 DNA: TGCAGTGCTAGATTCTCAGGGTCCACAGATACGCAGTATTTT

clone size: many
D gene: TRBD2
V gene: TRBV4-1
J gene: TRBJ2-3
CDR3 protein: CASSRGGTSGVTDTQYF
CDR3 DNA: TGCGCCAGCAGCCGGGGCGGGACTAGCGGGGTCACAGATACGCAGTATTTT

clone size: few
D gene: -
V gene: TRBV12-3/TRBV12-4
J gene: TRBJ1-2
CDR3 protein: CASSLVGRQSGYTF
CDR3 DNA: TGTGCCAGCAGTTTAGTCGGCCGCCAGAGTGGCTACACCTTC

clone size: many
D gene: -
V gene: TRBV7-6
J gene: TRBJ1-6
CDR3 protein: CASSLEDSNSPLHF
CDR3 DNA: TGTGCCAGCAGCTTAGAAGACAGCAATTCACCCCTCCACTTT

clone size: many
D gene: -
V gene: TRBV20-1
J gene: TRBJ2-3
CDR3 protein: CSALPLAGRADTQYF
CDR3 DNA: TGCAGTGCCCTCCCCTTGGCGGGTCGGGCAGATACGCAGTATTTT

clone size: -
D gene: -
V gene: TRBV12-5
J gene: TRBJ2-1
CDR3 protein: CASGTDGGNEQFF
CDR3 DNA: TGTGCTAGTGGCACGGACGGAGGGAATGAGCAGTTCTTC

clone size: -
D gene: -
V gene: TRBV12-3/TRBV12-4
J gene: TRBJ1-1
CDR3 protein: CASSLGGDTEVFF
CDR3 DNA: TGTGCCAGCAGTTTGGGAGGGGATACTGAAGTTTTCTTT

clone size: few
D gene: TRBD1
V gene: TRBV6-2/TRBV6-3
J gene: TRBJ2-2
CDR3 protein: CASSPTGTGKSGELFF
CDR3 DNA: TGTGCCAGCAGCCCCACCGGGACAGGGAAATCCGGGGAGCTGTTTTTT

clone size: -
D gene: TRBD2
V gene: TRBV7-9
J gene: TRBJ2-2
CDR3 protein: CASSSRTSGYTGELFF
CDR3 DNA: TGTGCCAGCAGCTCCCGGACTAGCGGCTACACCGGGGAGCTGTTTTTT

clone size: many
D gene: -
V gene: TRBV6-6
J gene: TRBJ1-2
CDR3 protein: CASSLTGQGSHGYTF
CDR3 DNA: TGTGCCAGCAGTCTTACAGGTCAAGGGAGCCATGGCTACACCTTC

clone size: many
D gene: -
V gene: TRBV6-6
J gene: TRBJ2-3
CDR3 protein: CASSYSRTSGLGTQYF
CDR3 DNA: TGTGCCAGCAGTTACTCGAGGACCTCCGGGTTAGGTACGCAGTATTTT